This TCR beta chain is from a study of neoadjuvant anti-PD-1 for oral cavity cancer. Study-wide results and caveats: Treg/Th17 ratio rose with pretreatment blood and fell with post-treatment tumor TCRbeta clonality.

A word on this clone: Its cognate antigen is unknown.

Sequenced by immunoSEQ multiplex PCR; TCRdb stores in-frame clones only, minus some. The data hold around 15,000 clones, with roughly 66% observed a single time. Germline V gene data show CDR1 as MDHEN and CDR2 as SYDVKM. CDR3 length: 15 residues. V lost 5 bases and J lost 2; bases outside the gene matches: 6. The chain has TRBV28 and TRBJ2-5; 9 nucleotides match TRBD2. The TCR originated in a person aged 35-79 years with oral cavity squamous cell carcinoma. The source material was PBMCs, sampled before nivolumab (anti-PD-1) treatment. CDR3 coding DNA: TGTGCCAGCAGTGATACTAGCGGGTCGCAAGAGACCCAGTACTTC. This encodes CASSDTSGSQETQYF.